The rows below give T cell receptor beta chains drawn from one sample of a study of shared clonotypes between healthy human individuals. This table comes from immunoSEQ multiplex PCR, and its TCRdb copy is limited to in-frame clones, with some not included. The table includes about 1.4 million clones, approximately 96% detected once. The sequencing sample was made of naive CD4+ T cells sorted from blood. These receptors were taken from a man aged 25-45 years in good health. The conserved cysteine and the conserved F or W are not part of the CDR3 here. A D gene is named only where the DNA matches it firmly.

NA TRBJ2-2 TRBV6-5 ASSYMGGGITGELF
NA TRBJ2-5 TRBV4-1 ASSQDHPGPWEETQY
NA TRBJ1-4 TRBV11-2 ASSALWENEKLF
TRBD2 TRBJ2-3 TRBV5-6 ASSLAPSGGSDTQY
NA TRBJ1-5 TRBV19 ASTNQRISNQPQH
NA TRBJ2-1 TRBV2 ASDDRGANNEQF
TRBD2 TRBJ2-2 TRBV30 AWSRVWTSGRGDPGELF
TRBD2 TRBJ2-2 TRBV7-2 ASSLVLAVAGELF
TRBD1 TRBJ1-5 TRBV30 AWSTGVSQPQH
TRBD2 TRBJ2-1 TRBV4-1 ASSQADLAAKQF
TRBD1 TRBJ2-1 TRBV19 ASSGTGRHNEQF
NA TRBJ1-2 TRBV5-1 ASSLGPGVYGYT
NA TRBJ1-3 TRBV5-1 ASSLGESRAGNTIY
NA TRBJ1-4 TRBV18 ASSHGDKLNEKLF
TRBD1 TRBJ2-6 TRBV2 ASSAPGQGVSGANVLT
TRBD2 TRBJ2-7 TRBV6-1 ASGLAGSYEQY
NA TRBJ2-7 TRBV5-4 ASSLGGPSSYEQY
NA TRBJ2-3 TRBV5-4 ASSLRLGTDTQY
NA TRBJ1-3 TRBV5-1 ASSSNSISGNTIY
NA TRBJ2-1 TRBV5-6 ASSLYLGGGGF
NA TRBJ2-1 TRBV6-1 ASSVQGSEQF
TRBD1 TRBJ2-5 TRBV18 ASSPNTGTVGETQY
NA TRBJ1-3 TRBV25-1 ASGASSGNTIY
NA TRBJ2-7 TRBV6-1 ASGRTLKDEQY
NA TRBJ1-5 TRBV6-1 ASSDSNSNQPQH
TRBD2 TRBJ2-3 TRBV10-2 ASSESWTSGFRGADTQY
TRBD1 TRBJ1-3 TRBV7-9 ASSFETGAGGNTIY
NA TRBJ2-3 TRBV5-1 ASSFGGKADTQY
NA TRBJ2-2 TRBV20-1 SARLYGELF
TRBD2 TRBJ2-5 TRBV7-9 ASTLREGYQETQY
NA TRBJ2-1 TRBV7-6 ASSLEGSSYNEQF
TRBD2 TRBJ2-3 TRBV19 ASSTQPGLSYVDTQY
NA TRBJ2-2 TRBV18 ASSPSRTLDRLF
NA TRBJ1-3 TRBV18 ASTRDDGNTIY
NA TRBJ1-4 TRBV9 ASSVGAGAVSEKLF
TRBD1 TRBJ2-6 TRBV29-1 SVGQGAAGANVLT
NA TRBJ1-5 TRBV30 AWSVTGLGRGQPQH
NA TRBJ1-2 TRBV6-5 ASSYGRGLGYT
NA TRBJ1-4 TRBV28 ASRGQINEKLF
NA TRBJ2-5 TRBV2 VRRGGRETQY
NA TRBJ2-7 TRBV27 ASSFRDTTYEQY
TRBD1 TRBJ1-3 TRBV7-8 ASSDGQATSGNTIY
NA TRBJ1-5 TRBV11-2 ASSLVRNQPQH
TRBD1 TRBJ2-2 TRBV2 ASGGQGANTGELF
NA TRBJ2-5 TRBV6-1 ASSELFSFETQY
TRBD2 TRBJ2-1 TRBV9 ASSVARLADSYNEQF
NA TRBJ2-7 TRBV11-2 ASSLRGLEQY
NA TRBJ1-1 TRBV19 ASSIIAQEAF
NA TRBJ1-1 TRBV11-3 ASSLRTGTEAF
TRBD1 TRBJ2-3 TRBV25-1 ASREGQGADTQY